Below, 8 T cell receptor beta chains from the same sample are listed, as sequenced in a study of T cells in Graves' hyperthyroidism and ophthalmopathy. From RNA transcripts, TCR beta CDR3 regions were amplified. During a first-round RT-PCR of the TCR CDR3, the HTBI primer set was used. A single record per CDR3 protein comes from TCRdb applying MiXCR to the multiplex PCR reads. The repertoire holds over 300,000 distinct CDR3 sequences, approximately 15% seen once, with more than 9.5% in the top ten. Sequenced: blood. The receptors were gathered from a woman aged 55-70 years with Graves' hyperthyroidism.

The chain is built from TRBV12-3 or TRBV12-4 and TRBJ1-5, with D possibly being TRBD1 (5 bases). The CDR3 extends over 15 amino acids. The V end lost 6 bases, the J end lost 4 bases, and 16 bases lay between the germline ends. The CDR3 DNA sequence: TGTGCCAGCAGCGAAGCCGGGACGCCGAATCAGCCCCAGCATTTT. Translating gives CASSEAGTPNQPQHF.

At least ten counts were recorded for this clonotype. The rearrangement links TRBV10-3 to TRBJ1-5, with TRBD1 matching 9 bases. Losses at the gene ends were 5 bases for V and 5 bases for J; bases not matched to a gene: 4. The CDR3 extends over 14 amino acids. Germline CDR1 and CDR2: ENHRY and SYGVKD. CDR3: CAISTGGWDQPQHF. Written as DNA, the CDR3 is TGTGCCATCAGTACAGGGGGCTGGGATCAGCCCCAGCATTTT.

The chain recombines TRBV10-3 with TRBJ1-5; D not resolved. Germline V CDR1 and CDR2: ENHRY, SYGVKD. The CDR3 runs 15 residues. Trimming stripped 1 base from V and 10 bases from J, with 17 bases between. The CDR3 sequence: CAISELTVRGEPQHF. The CDR3 nucleotides are TGTGCCATCAGTGAGTTGACGGTCCGGGGTGAACCCCAGCATTTT.

V is TRBV24-1 and J is TRBJ2-6; D unresolved. This CDR3 has 16 residues. With 2 bases removed from V and 2 bases from J, the gap between germline ends came to 9 bases. Germline CDR1 and CDR2: KGHDR and SFDVKD. The CDR3 spells CATSDSRKPGANVLTF. As DNA, the CDR3 is TGTGCCACCAGTGATTCCAGGAAGCCTGGGGCCAACGTCCTGACTTTC.

This clonotype has only one observation. The CDR3 loop reads CASSLEAGHLNYGYTF. CDR3 nucleotide sequence: TGTGCCAGCAGCTTAGAGGCAGGCCACCTTAACTATGGCTACACCTTC. The V call is TRBV7-9, the J call TRBJ1-2; D uncertain. The V gene's germline CDR1 is SEHNR and CDR2 FQNEAQ (reference sequence). The V end lost 1 base, the J end lost 1 base, and 13 bases lay between the germline ends. This CDR3 contains 16 residues.

The gene calls are TRBV6-1 and TRBJ1-1; D is unclear. V dropped 5 bases and J dropped 4 bases, with 20 bases sitting between them. Germline V gives CDR1 MNHNS, CDR2 SASEGT. The CDR3 sequence is 16 residues long. The CDR3 is CASSSHHSSPGTEAFF. The CDR3 bases are TGTGCCAGCAGTTCACACCATTCTAGTCCCGGCACTGAAGCTTTCTTT.

This clonotype was seen at least ten times. The genes are TRBV20-1 and TRBJ2-3, with D tentatively TRBD2 (5 bases). V was clipped by 3 bases and J by 0 bases, with 16 bases between them. The germline CDR1 and CDR2 sequences are DFQATT and SNEGSKA (reference sequence). This CDR3 comprises 16 residues. As DNA, the CDR3 is TGCAGTGCTAGGTCTGCCACTAGATCTAGCACAGATACGCAGTATTTT. This gives the protein CSARSATRSSTDTQYF.

This clonotype has a handful of counts. The V gene is TRBV19, the J gene TRBJ1-2; D gene uncertain. The germline V and J ends were trimmed by 7 bases and 0 bases, with 12 bases remaining between them. The germline V gene encodes CDR1 LNHDA and CDR2 SQIVND (reference sequence). The CDR3 extends over 14 amino acids. CDR3 protein: CASTVARTNYGYTF. CDR3 in DNA: TGTGCCAGTACAGTAGCCAGGACTAACTATGGCTACACCTTC. Full variable domain (outside the CDR3, taken from reference TRBV19 and TRBJ1-2): DGGITQSPKYLFRKEGQNVTLSCEQNLNHDAMYWYRQDPGQGLRLIYYSQIVNDFQKGDIAEGYSVSREKKESFPLTVTSAQKNPTAFYLCASTVARTNYGYTFGSGTRLTVV.